This T cell receptor beta chain was documented in a study of regulatory T cells in long-lasting Graves disease (dated by TCRdb to the early 2020s). Regarding the research as a whole: In the newly diagnosed Graves' disease group, patients had been taking antithyroid drugs for less than 3 months. Persistent Graves' disease patients were compared with newly diagnosed Graves' disease patients by peripheral blood TCR sequencing and RNA sequencing. The study took place in China and was registered as a clinical trial. A total of about 33 samples were covered by TCR sequencing, comprising 13 persistent and 20 newly diagnosed Graves' disease patients.

Sample time point, as interpreted from the label and publication: newly diagnosed GD, antithyroid drugs for less than 3 months. For both TCR sequencing and RNA sequencing, RNA was extracted from PBMCs in TRIzol. Graves' disease was diagnosed according to American Thyroid Association guidelines. Recruitment of patients was carried out at an endocrinology department in Xi'an, China. Each patient gave about 9.1 milliliters of peripheral blood, collected in an EDTA anticoagulant tube. Ficoll Paque Plus density gradient separation was used to isolate PBMCs, and no further T cell sorting was performed. An Agilent 2100 Bioanalyzer and agarose gel were used to assess RNA quality, and a NanoDrop 2000 was used to measure RNA concentration. A note on this clonotype: Which antigen it targets is not known. Per-base quality was not reported, and no clone a single base away is much larger than it.

Per the germline V gene, MNHNS is the CDR1 and SASEGT is the CDR2. Deletion took 11 bases off V and 9 bases off J, with a span of 17 bases between the germline ends. There are 13 amino acids in the CDR3, from cysteine to phenylalanine inclusive. The kept DNA is CDR3 alone, 39 bases in frame from the first base. What the study reported, not specific to this receptor: Preferential use of TRBV28, TRBJ1-2 and TRBJ2-5 was observed in persistent disease, whereas TRBV20-1 and TRBJ2-1 were favored in newly diagnosed disease. Only peripheral blood was studied, because thyroid tissue, the primary lesion, was inaccessible. The authors noted that the small sample size was a limitation that may lower accuracy. Compared with newly diagnosed patients, patients with persistent Graves' disease had lower TCR Shannon entropy and fewer highly expanded clones, which suggests clonal expansion. Sequencing and analysis were restricted to the TCR beta chain. A larger number of public clonotypes was shared among persistent patients (fewer than 3,000) than among newly diagnosed patients (more than 850).

Libraries were prepared through multiplex PCR. Reads for this sample came from an Illumina HiSeq 4000. TCR beta libraries were built with iRepertoire HTBI primers and Arm-PCR amplification of CDR3 regions. PCR products were gel purified before sequencing. The authors' pipeline ran thus. A total of roughly 67 TRBV and 14 TRBJ segments were identified across samples and were used for gene usage analysis of CDR3 amino acid clonotypes. Filtered high-quality paired reads were merged into contigs using COPE and FqMerger. BLAST was used to align contigs to IMGT TRBV, TRBD and TRBJ reference genes, and CDR3 was defined according to IMGT. Any clonotype with a frequency above 0.1% was counted as a highly expanded clone. Shannon entropy served as the measure of repertoire diversity, while the Gini coefficient captured V-J evenness. A clonotype found in more than one individual was treated as public. The public sequencing data were trimmed at Q25 with fastp and processed into clonotypes with MiXCR by TCRdb, which kept only in-frame beta chains. All rows with the same CDR3 protein become a single entry with the most common DNA and genes. The authors' filters were not applied to this entry. The sample table holds a few hundred thousand distinct CDR3 sequences, of which approximately 10% were seen once. The top ten hold approximately 19% of the sample.

The sample also formed part of further work on T cells in Graves' hyperthyroidism and ophthalmopathy. Looking at the second paper: Stable Graves' hyperthyroidism was defined as no progression to ophthalmopathy during 18 months of follow-up. The hyperthyroidism patients were between 18 and 65 years old and newly diagnosed, with a disease duration of less than 2 months. Patients with uncontrolled infections, other autoimmune diseases, pregnancy or lactation were excluded. Diagnoses relied on clinical symptoms, serum thyroxine and TRAb, thyroid ultrasound and orbital computed tomography. A first-round RT-PCR of the TCR CDR3 used the HTBI primer set with the Qiagen OneStep RT-PCR kit. Most expanded thyroid clonotypes (frequency above 0.001) were also detected in blood, a finding suggesting that blood repertoires may reflect thyroid immune responses. A 13 V-J signature model separated ophthalmopathy from stable hyperthyroidism, with nearly 90% sensitivity and 81.08% specificity in cross-validation and 80%/75% in testing. In validation, progression to ophthalmopathy was predicted by the model with around 71% sensitivity and 72.22% specificity, a median of about 6.4 months before onset. TCR V-J signatures able to tell the groups apart were searched for in a discovery cohort of around 95 patients, of whom over 40 had Graves' ophthalmopathy and around 56 had stable Graves' hyperthyroidism. Prospective prediction of ophthalmopathy was tested in an independent validation cohort of approximately 19 hyperthyroidism patients and some 17 patients who later progressed to ophthalmopathy. The 90 to 100 discovery patients were randomly split 7:3 into training and test sets. In addition, the study compared T-cell repertoires in thyroid tissue and in blood from roughly 6 Graves' hyperthyroidism patients. After sampling, hyperthyroidism patients received methimazole starting at 30 mg daily, and ophthalmopathy patients received high-dose intravenous methylprednisolone. The libraries were constructed in a second round of multiplex PCR and then size-selected and purified. Sequencing of the libraries was done on an Illumina HiSeq2000 using paired-end 100 bp reads. Raw data were processed with SOAPnuke, discarding reads with adapters, uncalled bases, mean Phred below 15, or no exact constant-primer or identifier match. COPE v1.2.5 was used to merge the high-quality paired reads, and each unique nucleotide sequence was defined as a clonotype. MiTCR v1.1 was used to align clonotypes to the IMGT TRBV, TRBD and TRBJ reference segments. The analysis was restricted to V-J combinations with a frequency above 0.0001, which together covered just over 99% of the repertoires. A TCS score was defined as the ratio between F50 (clonal expansion) and ExV (chaos), using BLOSUM62-based TCRdist between CDR3 peptides within each V-J. Welch's t-statistics and random forest reduced around 550 V-J features to about 13, which were used in a naive Bayes classifier (R e1071). Sample size was not statistically predetermined, and blinding of investigators to group allocation was not performed. According to the paper, TCR Vbeta CDR3 sequencing was carried out on 135 peripheral blood samples, which came from some 41 ophthalmopathy, around 75 hyperthyroidism and some 17 progressor patients.

Here the sequenced sample was peripheral blood mononuclear cells (PBMCs), taken at new diagnosis, from a patient treated with antithyroid drugs. The V and J genes are TRBV6-1 and TRBJ1-6; D gene: possibly TRBD1, on 6 matching bases. This clonotype originated in a young woman with Graves disease. Donor details come from another sample of the same person, matched by shared clones. The nucleotide sequence reads as follows: TGTGCCGGGACAACAGGGCCCGTTTCACCCCTCCACTTT. Translated, it gives CAGTTGPVSPLHF.